A single sample is the source of the 28 T cell receptor beta chains below, sequenced in a study of T cells after yellow fever vaccination. TCRdb reprocessed the 5' RACE reads via MiXCR and lists one record per CDR3 protein. The sample records 68,000 or so distinct CDR3 sequences, approximately 7.4% being singletons. Sequences were derived from CD8+ T cells sorted from PBMCs, sampled 15 days after the yellow fever booster vaccination. All receptors derive from a man aged 25 to 40 who received the YFV17D yellow fever vaccine.

A few counts support this clonotype. The chain combines TRBV13 with TRBJ2-1, with D perhaps matching TRBD1 or TRBD2 (5 bases each). V was trimmed by 4 bases and J by 1 base, leaving 11 bases between them. The CDR3 has 15 amino acids. Germline CDR1 and CDR2: PRHDT and FYEKMQ (reference sequence). CDR3 DNA: TGTGCCAGCAGCTCCCGGGGACGATCCTACAATGAGCAGTTCTTC. Translated, it gives CASSSRGRSYNEQFF.

About this clonotype itself: This clone may be a read error of a much larger clone one base away. The chain links TRBV27 to TRBJ1-1; no definite D call. The CDR3 totals 13 residues. Germline CDR1 MNHEY, CDR2 SMNVEV (reference sequence). With 10 bases removed from V and 8 bases from J, the gap between germline ends came to 20 bases. This CDR3 is CATIYRPDGEAFF. For the CDR3, the DNA is TGTGCCACCATATATAGACCCGACGGGGAAGCTTTCTTT.

This clonotype was found many times. The chain links TRBV30 to TRBJ2-4; D unclear. The ends were cut back, 3 bases at V and 6 bases at J, with 15 bases in the middle. The germline gives CDR1 GTSNPN, CDR2 SVGIG (reference sequence). CDR3 length: 14 residues. This chain's CDR3 is CAWSPGRSGNIQYF. The CDR3 bases are TGTGCCTGGAGCCCCGGTAGGTCAGGAAACATTCAGTACTTC. The variable domain in full, with the rest retrieved from reference TRBV30 and TRBJ2-4, is SQTIHQWPATLVQPVGSPLSLECTVEGTSNPNLYWYRQAAGRGLQLLFYSVGIGQISSEVPQNLSASRPQDRQFILSSKKLLLSDSGFYLCAWSPGRSGNIQYFGAGTRLSVL.

This clonotype was detected many times. For the CDR3, the DNA is TGCGCCAGCAGCGGAGGAACCGGGACAGGGAGCGAGCAGTACTTC. Its translation is CASSGGTGTGSEQYF. V gene TRBV5-1 combines with J gene TRBJ2-7, with 9 bases aligning to TRBD1. The CDR3 is made up of 15 amino acids. V trimming: 4 bases; J trimming: 6 bases; junction bases outside the gene matches: 11. The germline V gene encodes CDR1 SGHRS and CDR2 YFSETQ.

This clonotype was counted at least ten times. The rearrangement joins TRBV9 to TRBJ2-3; 10 bases match TRBD2. The CDR3 covers 15 residues. In germline, CDR1 is SGDLS, CDR2 YYNGEE. The V segment lost 2 bases and the J segment 6 bases; nucleotides outside the gene matches: 6. The CDR3 DNA sequence: TGTGCCAGCAGCGTCAGCGGGAGGGCCTTGGATACGCAGTATTTT. Protein sequence: CASSVSGRALDTQYF.

This clonotype has a handful of counts. The CDR3 DNA sequence: TGTGCCAGGAGGGAGCGGGAAAGCGGTTGGACCGGGGAGCTGTTTTTT. Translated: CARRERESGWTGELFF. This rearrangement joins TRBV2 to TRBJ2-2, with 7 bases aligning to TRBD2. The J segment lost 5 bases and the V segment lost 9 bases, leaving 15 bases of the junction unmatched. Germline values: CDR1 SNHLY, CDR2 FYNNEI. The CDR3 has 16 residues.

This clonotype was seen many times. This chain connects TRBV14 to TRBJ1-2, with D possibly matching TRBD1 (5 bases). The V gene lost 0 bases and the J gene lost 4 bases, with 12 bases spanning the gap. Germline CDR1 is SGHDN and CDR2 is FVKESK. The CDR3 is made up of 15 amino acids. The CDR3 DNA reads as TGTGCCAGCAGCCAAGATATACAGGACATCTATGGCTACACCTTC. It translates to CASSQDIQDIYGYTF.

This clonotype was recorded at least ten times. The chain combines TRBV6-1 with TRBJ1-1; possible D gene TRBD1, 5 bases. V lost 5 bases to trimming and J lost 1 base, with 11 bases between them. Germline V gives CDR1 MNHNS, CDR2 SASEGT. This CDR3 is 14 amino acids long. DNA for the CDR3: TGTGCCAGCAGTACAGGTGGGCCGAACACTGAAGCTTTCTTT. Residues: CASSTGGPNTEAFF.

This clonotype was observed at least ten times. V is TRBV15 and J is TRBJ1-5; weak D call: TRBD1 (5 bases). Germline values: CDR1 LNHNV, CDR2 YYDKDF (reference sequence). This CDR3 spans 14 amino acids. Trimming stripped 9 bases from V and 4 bases from J, with 16 bases between. In DNA form, the CDR3 reads TGTGCCACGGGACTCCAGGGATGGAATCAGCCCCAGCATTTT. Protein: CATGLQGWNQPQHF.

This clonotype has ten or more counts. V is TRBV28 and J is TRBJ2-7; D not certain. CDR3 length equals 13 residues. CDR1 MDHEN and CDR2 SYDVKM come from the germline V gene. The germline V and J ends were trimmed by 5 bases and 2 bases, with 10 bases remaining between them. The CDR3 reads CASSPHNTYEQYF. In nucleotides, the CDR3 is TGTGCCAGCAGTCCCCACAATACCTACGAGCAGTACTTC.

This clonotype came up many times. This chain connects TRBV30 to TRBJ2-7; D possibly matches TRBD1 or TRBD2 (5 bases each). This CDR3 spans 15 amino acids. Trimming shortened V by 5 bases and J by 0 bases, and 17 bases separated the two germline ends. Germline CDR1 reads GTSNPN; CDR2 reads SVGIG (reference sequence). The CDR3 region is CAWRTGTPASYEQYF. CDR3 nucleotide sequence: TGTGCCTGGCGTACCGGGACCCCGGCCTCCTACGAGCAGTACTTC. Full variable domain (remainder filled in from reference TRBV30 and TRBJ2-7): SQTIHQWPATLVQPVGSPLSLECTVEGTSNPNLYWYRQAAGRGLQLLFYSVGIGQISSEVPQNLSASRPQDRQFILSSKKLLLSDSGFYLCAWRTGTPASYEQYFGPGTRLTVT.

The sample holds many counts of this clonotype. The chain links TRBV15 to TRBJ2-7, with TRBD2 identical over 8 bases. The CDR3 is 15 amino acids. Per the germline V gene, CDR1 is LNHNV and CDR2 is YYDKDF (reference sequence). V lost 4 bases, J lost 2 bases, and 7 bases stayed unmatched. CDR3 in amino acids: CATSMYPGLAYEQYF. CDR3 bases: TGTGCCACCAGCATGTACCCGGGACTAGCCTACGAGCAGTACTTC.

In regard to this clonotype: This may come from a read error, since a much larger clone is one base off. Here the CDR3 reads CASQCGIGNEQFF. CDR3 DNA sequence: TGTGCCAGCCAGTGTGGGATCGGGAATGAGCAGTTCTTC. The chain uses TRBV3-1 and TRBJ2-1; D gene ambiguous. Germline loops: CDR1 LGHDT, CDR2 YNNKEL (reference sequence). Trimming removed 8 bases from V and 7 bases from J, with 15 bases in between. This CDR3 comprises 13 residues.

This clonotype has at least ten counts. This chain connects TRBV7-2 to TRBJ1-1; the D is unclear. The CDR3 contains 12 residues. V gave up 1 base and J gave up 6 bases, with 6 bases separating them. CDR1 and CDR2 (germline): SGHTA, FQGNSA. The CDR3 reads CASSLGTSEAFF. DNA of the CDR3: TGTGCCAGCAGCTTAGGGACCTCTGAAGCTTTCTTT.

This clonotype has only a few counts. This chain joins TRBV6-2 or TRBV6-3 and TRBJ2-3; 7 bases align to TRBD2. CDR3 length: 17 residues. The V and J ends lost 7 bases and 4 bases, in that order; junction bases with no gene match: 17. CDR1 is MNHEY and CDR2 is SVGEGT in the germline V gene. CDR3: CASNPSSDGRSADTQYF. The CDR3 DNA sequence: TGTGCCAGCAATCCTTCATCCGACGGGAGGTCCGCAGATACGCAGTATTTT.

This clonotype was observed at least ten times. The chain couples TRBV12-3 or TRBV12-4 to TRBJ2-3; TRBD2 matches at 7 bases. CDR3 length: 17 residues. The ends lost 6 bases at V and 0 bases at J; junction bases unmatched: 12. The chain's CDR3 is CASSFWGLTSSTDTQYF. In nucleotides, the CDR3 is TGTGCCAGCAGCTTTTGGGGACTGACTAGCAGCACAGATACGCAGTATTTT.

With respect to this clonotype: Given a much more abundant clone one base away, this may be a read error. This chain uses TRBV20-1 with TRBJ2-7; maybe TRBD1 (6 bases). CDR1 is DFQATT, CDR2 SNEGSKA, per germline (reference sequence). V gave up 1 base and J gave up 2 bases, with 9 bases separating them. This CDR3 region has 13 residues. The DNA of the CDR3 is TGCAGTGCTAGAGGACAGGAACCCTACGAGCAGTACTTC. It yields the protein CSARGQEPYEQYF.

The chain uses TRBV25-1 and TRBJ2-5; TRBD1 is a possible D gene (6 bases). V lost 1 base and J lost 3, with 18 bases in between. Germline CDR1 is MGHDK and CDR2 is SYGVNS. The CDR3 contains 17 residues. The CDR3 reads CASSEFFVGAGEETQYF. CDR3 DNA sequence: TGTGCCAGCAGTGAATTTTTTGTCGGGGCAGGGGAAGAGACCCAGTACTTC.

The sample holds many counts of this clonotype. The chain is built from TRBV20-1 and TRBJ2-7; D may be TRBD1 (7 bases). Germline lookup yields CDR1 DFQATT and CDR2 SNEGSKA (reference sequence). Trimming removed 4 bases from V and 0 bases from J, with 10 bases in between. The CDR3 is 13 amino acids. CDR3 region: CSATGGFSYEQYF. Here the CDR3 DNA reads TGCAGTGCTACAGGGGGGTTCTCCTACGAGCAGTACTTC.

This clonotype has just one count. A much bigger clone sits one base away, suggesting this may be a read error. The rearrangement uses TRBV24-1 and TRBJ2-1; TRBD2 might be the D (5 bases). The length of the CDR3 is 14 residues. Germline assignment: CDR1 KGHDR and CDR2 SFDVKD. The CDR3 nucleotides read TGTGCCACCAGTGATTCAACGGGGTCAAATGATCAGTTCTTC. This codes for CATSDSTGSNDQFF.

The chain links TRBV7-6 to TRBJ2-3, with 9 bases aligning to TRBD2. V lost 5 bases and J lost 1; bases outside the gene matches: 19. The CDR3 consists of 20 residues. From germline, CDR1 is SGHVS and CDR2 FNYEAQ. The CDR3 DNA sequence: TGTGCCAGCAGCCCCCCATCGGGTGGCGGGAGGGCGTTTGGCACAGATACGCAGTATTTT. Translated, it gives CASSPPSGGGRAFGTDTQYF.

This clonotype was observed many times. The chain combines TRBV11-3 with TRBJ2-3, with no clear D. The CDR3 totals 13 residues. CDR1 SGHNT and CDR2 YENEEA come from the germline V gene. V was trimmed by 4 bases and J by 3 bases, leaving 8 bases between them. Here the CDR3 reads CASSSDNTDTQYF. The CDR3 DNA sequence: TGTGCCAGCAGCTCCGACAATACAGATACGCAGTATTTT.

This clonotype was recorded many times. V and J are TRBV9 and TRBJ1-5; D gene unclear. Germline CDR1 SGDLS, CDR2 YYNGEE. This CDR3 is 16 amino acids long. V gave up 0 bases and J gave up 0 bases, with 10 bases separating them. CDR3 sequence reads: CASSVGGEYSNQPQHF. CDR3 in DNA: TGTGCCAGCAGCGTAGGTGGAGAATATAGCAATCAGCCCCAGCATTTT.

There are many counts of this clonotype. The rearrangement links TRBV18 to TRBJ2-7, with 8 bases matching TRBD1. CDR1 is KGHSH and CDR2 is LQKENI in the germline V gene. The J segment lost 4 bases and the V segment lost 3 bases, leaving 8 bases of the junction unmatched. CDR3 length equals 15 residues. CDR3 sequence reads: CASSPPDRVSYEQYF. The CDR3 bases are TGTGCCAGCTCACCGCCGGACAGGGTCTCTTACGAGCAGTACTTC. Using reference TRBV18 and TRBJ2-7 for the parts outside the CDR3, the full variable domain is NAGVMQNPRHLVRRRGQEARLRCSPMKGHSHVYWYRQLPEEGLKFMVYLQKENIIDESGMPKERFSAEFPKEGPSILRIQQVVRGDSAAYFCASSPPDRVSYEQYFGPGTRLTVT.

On this clonotype itself: A much larger clone is a single base away; this may be a read error. The V and J genes are TRBV21-1 and TRBJ2-3. TRBV21-1 is a listed pseudogene. This CDR3 is built from 15 residues. Written as DNA, the CDR3 is TGTGCCAGCAGCAAAGGGGTGAAGTCCACAGATACGCAGTATTTT. It yields the protein CASSKGVKSTDTQYF.

This clonotype was found many times. The gene calls are TRBV28 and TRBJ2-1; D remains ambiguous. Germline assignment: CDR1 MDHEN and CDR2 SYDVKM. The CDR3 length is 13 residues. The V gene lost 2 bases and the J gene lost 4 bases, with 6 bases spanning the gap. For the CDR3, the DNA is TGTGCCAGCAGTTTAATGGGGTACAATGAGCAGTTCTTC. Protein: CASSLMGYNEQFF.

This clonotype has ten or more counts. The chain uses TRBV5-4 and TRBJ2-1; D gene unclear. The CDR3 has 14 residues. Germline values: CDR1 SGHNT, CDR2 YYREEE (reference sequence). Between the trimmed V and J ends, which lost 1 base and 0 bases, there was a span of 5 bases. The CDR3 protein is CASSLPSSYNEQFF. For the CDR3, the DNA is TGTGCCAGCAGCTTGCCGAGCTCCTACAATGAGCAGTTCTTC. The full variable domain, its missing parts supplied by reference TRBV5-4 and TRBJ2-1, is ETGVTQSPTHLIKTRGQQVTLRCSSQSGHNTVSWYQQALGQGPQFIFQYYREEENGRGNFPPRFSGLQFPNYSSELNVNALELDDSALYLCASSLPSSYNEQFFGPGTRLTVL.

This clonotype was observed at least ten times. The rearrangement links TRBV20-1 to TRBJ2-3; the match to TRBD2 covers 11 bases. The CDR3 length is 17 residues. V lost 0 bases and J lost 0; bases outside the gene matches: 5. The germline V gene encodes CDR1 DFQATT and CDR2 SNEGSKA (reference sequence). CDR3 residues: CSARDVSGRVSTDTQYF. In DNA, the CDR3 is TGCAGTGCTAGAGATGTTAGCGGGAGGGTTAGCACAGATACGCAGTATTTT.